What follows describes a single T cell receptor (beta chain). Antigen unknown. The data were obtained in a study of cytomegalovirus exposure and HLA in healthy donors. The CDR3 is 15 amino acids. Germline CDR1 is LNHDA and CDR2 is SQIVND (reference sequence). The V gene end was trimmed by 8 bases and the J gene end by 3 bases; junction bases not matched to a gene: 11. Notes on the study in general: In a later analysis, most CMV-associated TCR beta chains appeared HLA-restricted.

Use of 60 Vbeta and 13 Jbeta primers characterized the PCR. Repertoires were generated with immunoSEQ multiplex PCR, while TCRdb's copy carries only in-frame clones and drops some. The sample has 120,000 to 150,000 clones, 60% to 80% seen once. The clonotype originates from a male donor in good health and CMV-seronegative. What was sequenced was PBMCs. This chain uses TRBV19 with TRBJ2-7; 9 nucleotides match TRBD2. This chain's CDR3 is CASRYSGRGVYEQYF. CDR3 DNA: TGTGCCAGTCGCTATAGCGGGAGAGGCGTCTACGAGCAGTACTTC. Together with reference TRBV19 and TRBJ2-7, the CDR3 gives the full variable domain: DGGITQSPKYLFRKEGQNVTLSCEQNLNHDAMYWYRQDPGQGLRLIYYSQIVNDFQKGDIAEGYSVSREKKESFPLTVTSAQKNPTAFYLCASRYSGRGVYEQYFGPGTRLTVT.